Listed below are T cell receptor beta chains from one sample, sequenced in a study of blood T cell repertoires in COVID-19. Assay used: immunoSEQ multiplex PCR; TCRdb lists only in-frame clones, some missing. The sample yields around 120,000 clones, 90% seen once. The sample comprised peripheral blood. Receptors were obtained from a woman aged 60-70 years with COVID-19, enrolled during active disease. CDR3s leave out the opening cysteine and the closing phenylalanine or tryptophan. The size entry is marked missing in some rows and otherwise reads once, few, many or a size class.

>12|TRBV11-1|once
ASSLAPSNQPQH
>15|TRBV9|-
ASSAKKGMFSTDTQY
>14|TRBV7-9|-
ASSPLGQARNNEQF
>14|TRBV3-1/TRBV3-2|-
ASSPRKGTVNTEAF
>13|TRBV2|-
ASSEQDSSTDTQY
>12|TRBV3-1/TRBV3-2|-
ASSQAGGINTQY
>13|TRBV18|-
ASSLDRGRTGELF
>11|TRBV6-2/TRBV6-3|-
ASSYSWGSPLH
>11|TRBV18|-
ASAPGQGREQY
>13|TRBV6-5|-
ASSYSRERADTQY
>11|TRBV12-3/TRBV12-4|-
ASSLELATEAF
>13|TRBV11-3|-
ASSLVAGGYNEQF
>14|TRBV5-6|-
ASSLSPGQRSYEQY
>11|TRBV5-4|-
ASTPDSEDEAF
>13|TRBV7-2|-
ASSLMAGGQGEQF
>13|TRBV18|-
ASSPGTGRSYEQY